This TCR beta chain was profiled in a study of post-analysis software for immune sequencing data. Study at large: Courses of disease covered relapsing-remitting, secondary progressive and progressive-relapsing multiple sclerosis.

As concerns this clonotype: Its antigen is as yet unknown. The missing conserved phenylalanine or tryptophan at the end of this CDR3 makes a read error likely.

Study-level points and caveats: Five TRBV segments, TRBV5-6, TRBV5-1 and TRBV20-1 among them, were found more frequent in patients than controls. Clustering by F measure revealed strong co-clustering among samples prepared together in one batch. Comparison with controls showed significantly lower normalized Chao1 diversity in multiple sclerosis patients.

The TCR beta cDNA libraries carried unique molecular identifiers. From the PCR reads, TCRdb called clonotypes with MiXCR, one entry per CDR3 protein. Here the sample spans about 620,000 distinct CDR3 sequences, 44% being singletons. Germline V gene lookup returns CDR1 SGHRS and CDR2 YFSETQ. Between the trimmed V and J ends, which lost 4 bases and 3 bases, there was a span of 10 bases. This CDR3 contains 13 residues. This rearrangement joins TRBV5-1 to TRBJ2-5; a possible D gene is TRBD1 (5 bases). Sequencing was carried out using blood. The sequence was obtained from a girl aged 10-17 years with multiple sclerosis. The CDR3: CASSQSREETQYN. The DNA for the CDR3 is TGCGCCAGCAGCCAAAGCAGGGAAGAGACCCAGTACAAC.